These 3 T cell receptor beta chains were sequenced from one sample in a study of blood T cell repertoires in COVID-19. Data came from immunoSEQ multiplex PCR; TCRdb stores just in-frame clones and leaves some out. Among about 160,000 clones listed, approximately 87% were seen once. The specimen sequenced was PBMCs or T cells enriched from blood (not recorded which). These TCRs come from a woman aged 45-59 years who had recovered from COVID-19.

The chain carries TRBV2 and TRBJ1-2; a weak D match, TRBD1 (5 bases). CDR1 and CDR2 (germline): SNHLY, FYNNEI. The CDR3 length is 14 residues. Trimming pared 4 bases from V and 4 bases from J, leaving 13 bases between. The CDR3 nucleotides are TGTGCCAGCAGTGTTGGGGGGGTTGCCTATGGCTACACCTTC. Protein sequence: CASSVGGVAYGYTF.

This clone appeared a few times. The gene calls are TRBV7-8 and TRBJ2-2, with TRBD2 identical over 9 bases. This CDR3 has 17 amino acids. The V gene end was trimmed by 5 bases and the J gene end by 4 bases; junction bases not matched to a gene: 11. Per the germline V gene, CDR1 is SGHVS and CDR2 is FQNEAQ. The CDR3 sequence: CASSQRGAGGSTGELFF. CDR3 nucleotides: TGTGCCAGCAGCCAGAGGGGAGCGGGGGGATCCACCGGGGAGCTGTTTTTT.

The chain has TRBV19 and TRBJ2-7, with 9 nucleotides matching TRBD1. Germline-derived CDR1 and CDR2 are LNHDA and SQIVND (reference sequence). CDR3 size: 15 residues. V dropped 5 bases and J dropped 1; count of bases not matched to a gene: 6. As DNA, the CDR3 is TGTGCCAGTAGTGACCGGGACAGGGCGTCCTACGAGCAGTACTTC. Translation: CASSDRDRASYEQYF.